The 21 T cell receptor beta chains in this list originate from one sample, sequenced in a study of blood T cell repertoires in COVID-19. The repertoire was sequenced with immunoSEQ multiplex PCR; TCRdb's copy has only in-frame clones and lacks some. The table lists 170,000 or so clones, 70% to 90% of them singletons. The source material was peripheral blood. The origin of the receptors is a middle-aged man with active or convalescent COVID-19.

The genes are TRBV4-1 and TRBJ1-3; maybe TRBD1 (6 bases). The length of the CDR3 is 15 residues. CDR1 is MGHRA and CDR2 is YSYEKL in the germline V gene. With 1 base removed from V and 1 base from J, the gap between germline ends came to 8 bases. The CDR3 region has the DNA TGCGCCAGCAGCCAAGGCCAGGGGTCTGGAAACACCATATATTTT. Its protein product is CASSQGQGSGNTIYF.

The chain has TRBV5-5 and TRBJ2-2; 7 bases line up with TRBD2. The germline gives CDR1 SGHKS, CDR2 YYEKEE (reference sequence). This CDR3 has 17 amino acids. With 5 bases clipped from V and 7 bases from J, the junction kept 17 bases outside the gene matches. CDR3 amino acids: CASSLEVLPGGSGELFF. The CDR3, as DNA: TGTGCCAGCAGTCTGGAAGTGTTGCCGGGGGGTAGCGGGGAGCTGTTTTTT.

This clone came up once. V gene TRBV25-1 combines with J gene TRBJ1-6; TRBD1 is a possible D gene (6 bases). The CDR3 has 13 amino acids. V lost 8 bases, J lost 7 bases, and 12 bases lay in between. CDR1 and CDR2 (germline): MGHDK, SYGVNS. The CDR3 sequence: CASQDSLNSPLHF. Written as DNA, the CDR3 is TGTGCCAGCCAGGACAGCTTAAATTCACCCCTCCACTTT.

The chain couples TRBV7-3 to TRBJ2-2, with TRBD2 identical over 7 bases. Germline V CDR1 and CDR2: SGHTA, FQGTGA. Germline trimming cut 5 bases from V and 0 bases from J; bases unmatched to any gene: 6. This CDR3 is built from 16 residues. The CDR3 region is CASSPRLASNTGELFF. CDR3 coding DNA: TGTGCCAGCAGCCCCAGACTAGCCTCGAACACCGGGGAGCTGTTTTTT.

This clone was counted a single time. The genes are TRBV4-1 and TRBJ1-5; D gene unclear. The germline V and J ends were trimmed by 0 bases and 2 bases, with 8 bases remaining between them. Germline CDR1 and CDR2: MGHRA and YSYEKL. The CDR3 consists of 15 residues. CDR3 protein: CASSQDWARNQPQHF. Written as DNA, the CDR3 is TGCGCCAGCAGCCAAGATTGGGCTCGCAATCAGCCCCAGCATTTT.

V usage is TRBV27 and J usage is TRBJ2-1; 13 bases fit TRBD2. Germline loops: CDR1 MNHEY, CDR2 SMNVEV (reference sequence). The CDR3 covers 17 residues. V dropped 6 bases and J dropped 3; count of bases not matched to a gene: 8. CDR3 loop: CASRRELAGGHYNEQFF. The CDR3 DNA sequence: TGTGCCAGCAGGAGAGAACTAGCGGGGGGGCACTACAATGAGCAGTTCTTC.

CDR3 region: CAWRRMNRGRTGELFF. The CDR3 DNA reads as TGTGCCTGGAGGCGAATGAACAGGGGTCGAACCGGGGAGCTGTTTTTT. The chain combines TRBV30 with TRBJ2-2; 7 bases align to TRBD1. J was trimmed by 5 bases and V by 3 bases; bases with no gene match: 12. Per the germline V gene, CDR1 is GTSNPN and CDR2 is SVGIG (reference sequence). The CDR3 is 16 residues long. The full variable domain, with the rest looked up from reference TRBV30 and TRBJ2-2, is SQTIHQWPATLVQPVGSPLSLECTVEGTSNPNLYWYRQAAGRGLQLLFYSVGIGQISSEVPQNLSASRPQDRQFILSSKKLLLSDSGFYLCAWRRMNRGRTGELFFGEGSRLTVL.

Only a few counts were recorded for this clone. V usage is TRBV5-4 and J usage is TRBJ1-2; D is ambiguous. V was trimmed by 0 bases and J by 5 bases, leaving 5 bases between them. The length of the CDR3 is 12 residues. Germline CDR1 and CDR2: SGHNT and YYREEE (reference sequence). The CDR3 protein is CASSLVPYGYTF. Here the CDR3 DNA reads TGTGCCAGCAGCTTGGTCCCGTATGGCTACACCTTC.

The chain links TRBV3-1 (or the pseudogene TRBV3-2) to TRBJ1-6; TRBD1 is a possible D gene (5 bases). The germline CDR1 and CDR2 sequences are LGHDT and YNNKEL (reference sequence). This CDR3 has 13 amino acids. V was clipped by 4 bases and J by 13 bases, with 14 bases between them. The CDR3 DNA reads TGTGCCAGCAGCCCCGGCCAGCGGGACCCCCTCCACTTT. Protein product: CASSPGQRDPLHF.

The genes are TRBV5-1 and TRBJ2-7; D is perhaps TRBD1 (7 bases). CDR3 length: 16 amino acids. In germline, CDR1 is SGHRS, CDR2 YFSETQ. Trimming took off 0 bases at V and 6 bases at J, with 19 bases between the two ends. The CDR3 region has the DNA TGCGCCAGCAGCTTGGGAGGAGGGGGCGCAGGGGTCGAGCAGTACTTC. Translation: CASSLGGGGAGVEQYF.

This clone was seen a few times. The chain employs TRBV4-3 and TRBJ1-4; 8 bases agree with TRBD1. Germline CDR1 and CDR2: LGHNA and YSLEER. Trimming took 0 bases from V and 1 from J; bases not matched to a gene: 7. The length of the CDR3 is 18 residues. The CDR3 region has the DNA TGCGCCAGCAGCCAAGATAGCGCAGGGGGCTTAACTAATGAAAAACTGTTTTTT. It yields the protein CASSQDSAGGLTNEKLFF.

The chain couples TRBV7-9 to TRBJ1-4; 9 positions match TRBD1. CDR3 length equals 15 residues. The trim removed 4 bases at V and 7 bases at J, leaving 7 bases unmatched. Germline V CDR1 and CDR2: SEHNR, FQNEAQ (reference sequence). The CDR3 sequence: CASSYSDRGSEKLFF. The CDR3 bases are TGTGCCAGCAGCTACTCGGACAGGGGAAGTGAAAAACTGTTTTTT.

J is TRBJ1-6 and V is TRBV28, with D possibly matching TRBD1 (5 bases). CDR1 and CDR2 from the germline V gene are MDHEN and SYDVKM. The V and J ends lost 8 bases and 7 bases respectively, with 9 bases between them. CDR3 size: 12 residues. For the CDR3, the DNA is TGTGCCAGCGGATACAGGAATTCACCCCTCCACTTT. It codes for CASGYRNSPLHF. Using reference TRBV28 and TRBJ1-6 for the parts outside the CDR3, the full variable domain is DVKVTQSSRYLVKRTGEKVFLECVQDMDHENMFWYRQDPGLGLRLIYFSYDVKMKEKGDIPEGYSVSREKKERFSLILESASTNQTSMYLCASGYRNSPLHFGNGTRLTVT.

The DNA of the CDR3 is TGTGCCAGCAGCCAAGCACCTAGCGGGGATTACAATGAGCAGTTCTTC. This codes for CASSQAPSGDYNEQFF. The chain combines TRBV3-1 (or the pseudogene TRBV3-2) with TRBJ2-1; TRBD2 matches at 9 bases. Trimming at V came to 1 base and at J to 4 bases, leaving 5 bases not matched to a gene. There are 16 residues in the CDR3. Per germline, CDR1 LGHDT and CDR2 YNNKEL (reference sequence).

The chain recombines TRBV3-1 (or the pseudogene TRBV3-2) with TRBJ1-1; no reliable D call. Germline V lookup: CDR1 LGHDT, CDR2 YNNKEL (reference sequence). Deletions cut 1 base from V and 1 base from J, with 7 bases between. The CDR3 has 14 amino acids. The CDR3 DNA follows: TGTGCCAGCAGCCAAGTGGTCAGGAACACTGAAGCTTTCTTT. Protein: CASSQVVRNTEAFF.

This clone is a singleton in its sample. This chain links TRBV6-4 with TRBJ2-5, with 9 bases matching TRBD1. Germline-derived CDR1 and CDR2 are MRHNA and SNTAGT. V lost 4 bases to trimming and J lost 2 bases; unmatched junction nucleotides: 2. The CDR3 sequence is 14 residues long. The CDR3 protein is CASSGQGVQETQYF. The CDR3 DNA reads TGTGCCAGCAGTGGACAGGGGGTTCAAGAGACCCAGTACTTC.

V and J are TRBV11-3 and TRBJ1-4; no clear D gene. CDR1 is SGHNT and CDR2 is YENEEA in the germline V gene. Deletions cut 1 base from V and 3 bases from J, with 6 bases between. The CDR3 runs 14 residues. CDR3 coding DNA: TGTGCCAGCAGCTTAGGGGCAGCTAATGAAAAACTGTTTTTT. It yields the protein CASSLGAANEKLFF.

The chain links TRBV6-6 to TRBJ1-1; D is unresolved. The germline gives CDR1 MNHNY, CDR2 SVGAGI (reference sequence). The V and J ends lost 2 bases and 0 bases respectively, with 4 bases between them. The CDR3 totals 13 residues. The CDR3 loop reads CASSYELNTEAFF. CDR3 coding DNA: TGTGCCAGCAGTTACGAGCTGAACACTGAAGCTTTCTTT.

The chain carries TRBV11-1 and TRBJ2-5; D uncertain. Trimming removed 2 bases from V and 4 bases from J, with 5 bases in between. The germline gives CDR1 SGHAT, CDR2 FQDESV (reference sequence). This CDR3 spans 12 amino acids. CDR3 sequence: CASSLLGETQYF. DNA of the CDR3: TGTGCCAGCAGCTTACTCGGAGAGACCCAGTACTTC. Variable domain in full (rest from reference TRBV11-1 and TRBJ2-5): EAEVAQSPRYKITEKSQAVAFWCDPISGHATLYWYRQILGQGPELLVQFQDESVVDDSQLPKDRFSAERLKGVDSTLKIQPAELGDSAMYLCASSLLGETQYFGPGTRLLVL.

As DNA, the CDR3 is TGTGCCAGCAGCTTCCGGGAGGGAGGGCAGTACTTC. Translation gives CASSFREGGQYF. The chain uses TRBV5-8 and TRBJ2-7; 8 positions match TRBD2. CDR3 size: 12 residues. After removal of 2 bases from V and 9 bases from J, the junction contained 4 bases not matched to a gene. The germline gives CDR1 SGHTS, CDR2 YDEGEE.

The gene calls are TRBV19 and TRBJ2-5, with 8 bases fitting TRBD1. V dropped 3 bases and J dropped 6; count of bases not matched to a gene: 6. This CDR3 spans 14 amino acids. Germline V gene lookup returns CDR1 LNHDA and CDR2 SQIVND (reference sequence). CDR3 region: CASSMTGAGKTQYF. CDR3 sequence (DNA): TGTGCCAGTAGTATGACAGGGGCCGGAAAGACCCAGTACTTC.